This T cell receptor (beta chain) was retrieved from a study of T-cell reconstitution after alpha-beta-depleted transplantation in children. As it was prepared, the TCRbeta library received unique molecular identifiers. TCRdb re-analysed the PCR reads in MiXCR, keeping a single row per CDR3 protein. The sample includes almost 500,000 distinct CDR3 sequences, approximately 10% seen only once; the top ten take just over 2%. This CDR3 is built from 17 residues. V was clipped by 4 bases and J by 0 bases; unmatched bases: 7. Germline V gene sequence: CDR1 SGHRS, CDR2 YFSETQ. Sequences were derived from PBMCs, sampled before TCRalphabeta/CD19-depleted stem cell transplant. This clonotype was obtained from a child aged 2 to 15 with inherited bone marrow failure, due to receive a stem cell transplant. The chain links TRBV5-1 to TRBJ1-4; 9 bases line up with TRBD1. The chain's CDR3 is CASSLRTGAATNEKLFF. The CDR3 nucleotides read TGCGCCAGCAGCCTACGGACAGGGGCCGCAACTAATGAAAAACTGTTTTTT.